The 21 T cell receptor beta chains reported below all come from one sample, sequenced in a study of T cell responses to AZD1222 COVID-19 vaccine. Assay used: immunoSEQ multiplex PCR; TCRdb lists only in-frame clones, some missing. Of 150,000 or so clones in the sample, about 90% are singletons; the top ten hold 3.8%. Sequences were derived from peripheral blood, sampled 28 days after the second AZD1222 dose. The receptors were gathered from an adult who received the AZD1222 COVID-19 vaccine.

The V gene is TRBV5-1, the J gene TRBJ1-4; no clear D. V shed 3 bases and J shed 8 bases, with 14 bases lying between them. Germline V CDR1 and CDR2: SGHRS, YFSETQ. This CDR3 spans 14 amino acids. The CDR3 reads CASSSGGYGEKLFF. The DNA for the CDR3 is TGCGCCAGCAGCTCCGGTGGCTATGGGGAAAAACTGTTTTTT.

V is TRBV7-2 and J is TRBJ1-1, with a possible D match to TRBD1 (5 bases). The CDR3 extends over 16 amino acids. With 5 bases removed from V and 1 base from J, the gap between germline ends came to 17 bases. Germline V lookup: CDR1 SGHTA, CDR2 FQGNSA. DNA of the CDR3: TGTGCCAGCAGCCTAAGGGGTCAGGTTCCGAACACTGAAGCTTTCTTT. Translating it yields CASSLRGQVPNTEAFF.

This chain joins TRBV27 and TRBJ2-6, with 7 positions matching TRBD1. Germline values: CDR1 MNHEY, CDR2 SMNVEV (reference sequence). The trim removed 3 bases at V and 4 bases at J, leaving 9 bases unmatched. The CDR3 spans 17 residues. The DNA of the CDR3 is TGTGCCAGCAGTTTCGCGACAGGGTCAGACGGGGCCAACGTCCTGACTTTC. Its translation: CASSFATGSDGANVLTF. The full variable domain, rest sourced from reference TRBV27 and TRBJ2-6, is EAQVTQNPRYLITVTGKKLTVTCSQNMNHEYMSWYRQDPGLGLRQIYYSMNVEVTDKGDVPEGYKVSRKEKRNFPLILESPSPNQTSLYFCASSFATGSDGANVLTFGAGSRLTVL.

The rearrangement joins TRBV3-1 (or the pseudogene TRBV3-2) to TRBJ1-3, with 7 bases aligning to TRBD1. V lost 3 bases and J lost 0; bases outside the gene matches: 8. Per germline, CDR1 LGHDT and CDR2 YNNKEL (reference sequence). This CDR3 region has 17 residues. The DNA of the CDR3 is TGTGCCAGCAGCCAGTTGACAGGGCTGAGCTCTGGAAACACCATATATTTT. Translated: CASSQLTGLSSGNTIYF.

This chain joins TRBV25-1 and TRBJ1-4, with D perhaps matching TRBD1 (6 bases). Deletions cut 5 bases from V and 8 bases from J, with 15 bases between. Germline values: CDR1 MGHDK, CDR2 SYGVNS. CDR3 length: 14 residues. The CDR3 is CASSTQGVREKLFF. CDR3 sequence (DNA): TGTGCCAGCAGTACACAGGGTGTACGGGAAAAACTGTTTTTT.

The rearrangement links TRBV4-1 to TRBJ2-3; D tentatively reads TRBD1 or TRBD2 (6 bases each). This CDR3 has 13 residues. Germline CDR1 is MGHRA and CDR2 is YSYEKL. The ends were cut back, 5 bases at V and 5 bases at J, with 11 bases in the middle. CDR3 DNA: TGCGCCAGCAGCAATAAGGGGGGAGATACGCAGTATTTT. Amino acid sequence: CASSNKGGDTQYF.

This chain joins TRBV7-8 and TRBJ1-2; D remains ambiguous. CDR1 and CDR2 from the germline V gene are SGHVS and FQNEAQ. The CDR3 covers 15 residues. The V and J ends lost 6 bases and 1 base respectively, with 15 bases between them. The DNA for the CDR3 is TGTGCCAGCAGTGGGGTGGGCGAGTATAACTATGGCTACACCTTC. Protein: CASSGVGEYNYGYTF.

The chain employs TRBV11-2 and TRBJ2-7, with D uncertain. The germline gives CDR1 SGHAT, CDR2 FQNNGV. This CDR3 is built from 9 residues. The CDR3 loop is CATISDSYF. The CDR3 coding sequence is TGTGCAACCATCTCTGATTCTTACTTC.

This chain uses TRBV2 with TRBJ1-3; perhaps TRBD1 as D (5 bases). This CDR3 contains 14 residues. The V and J ends lost 7 bases and 7 bases respectively, with 17 bases between them. The germline V gene encodes CDR1 SNHLY and CDR2 FYNNEI. DNA of the CDR3: TGTGCCAGCAAGGTCACGGGACTGAGGAACACCATATATTTT. It encodes CASKVTGLRNTIYF.

The chain recombines TRBV12-5 with TRBJ1-2; tentatively, D is TRBD1 (6 bases). From germline, CDR1 is LGHNT and CDR2 FRNRAP. The ends were cut back, 6 bases at V and 5 bases at J, with 19 bases in the middle. The CDR3 length is 15 residues. CDR3 bases: TGTGCTAGTGGGTTCCTATCGGGGGGCGGTTATGGCTACACCTTC. This translates into CASGFLSGGGYGYTF.

The chain has TRBV5-3 and TRBJ1-5, with TRBD1 identical over 10 bases. TRBV5-3 is annotated as an ORF whose role is uncertain. This CDR3 has 17 residues. The V segment lost 3 bases and the J segment 1 base; nucleotides outside the gene matches: 7. The DNA for the CDR3 is TGTGCCAGAAGCTGGGGACAGGGGACGTTAAGCAATCAGCCCCAGCATTTT. Translated: CARSWGQGTLSNQPQHF.

The chain carries TRBV4-3 and TRBJ1-1, with D possibly being TRBD1 (6 bases). Germline loops: CDR1 LGHNA, CDR2 YSLEER. Trimming shortened V by 4 bases and J by 1 base, and 13 bases separated the two germline ends. This CDR3 spans 15 amino acids. In DNA, the CDR3 is TGCGCCAGCAGCCTACGAAAGGGGGGGAACACTGAAGCTTTCTTT. Translated, it gives CASSLRKGGNTEAFF.

The chain is built from TRBV19 and TRBJ2-7; D possibly corresponds to TRBD1 (5 bases). There are 13 residues in the CDR3. Germline V gene data show CDR1 as LNHDA and CDR2 as SQIVND (reference sequence). V was cut by 3 bases and J by 4 bases, with 10 bases left in between. The CDR3 spells CASSMQGTYEQYF. In DNA, the CDR3 is TGTGCCAGTAGTATGCAGGGAACGTACGAGCAGTACTTC.

This chain joins TRBV5-1 and TRBJ1-1, with D unresolved. Trimming pared 1 base from V and 1 base from J, leaving 5 bases between. The CDR3 extends over 13 amino acids. The germline CDR1 and CDR2 sequences are SGHRS and YFSETQ. CDR3 nucleotides: TGCGCCAGCAGCTTGAGACCGAACACTGAAGCTTTCTTT. Translated: CASSLRPNTEAFF.

The chain uses TRBV29-1 and TRBJ2-2; tentatively, D is TRBD2 (6 bases). The CDR3 extends over 15 amino acids. In germline, CDR1 is SQVTM, CDR2 ANQGSEA. The V end lost 7 bases, the J end lost 1 base, and 16 bases lay between the germline ends. This CDR3 reads CSGGLTTENTGELFF. CDR3 nucleotides: TGCAGCGGGGGACTCACGACGGAGAACACCGGGGAGCTGTTTTTT.

This chain links TRBV7-2 with TRBJ1-2, with unresolved D. Trimming took off 1 base at V and 6 bases at J, with 6 bases between the two ends. CDR3 size: 12 residues. Germline assignment: CDR1 SGHTA and CDR2 FQGNSA. CDR3 sequence reads: CASSLGPDGYTF. The CDR3 region has the DNA TGTGCCAGCAGCTTAGGCCCGGATGGCTACACCTTC.

The chain joins TRBV10-3 to TRBJ1-1; the match to TRBD1 covers 8 bases. The J segment lost 1 base and the V segment lost 6 bases, leaving 4 bases of the junction unmatched. Germline loops: CDR1 ENHRY, CDR2 SYGVKD. This CDR3 is 14 amino acids long. The CDR3 reads CAIRWGQENTEAFF. The DNA of the CDR3 is TGTGCCATCAGATGGGGACAGGAGAACACTGAAGCTTTCTTT.

The chain has TRBV6-5 and TRBJ1-1, with D maybe TRBD1 (5 bases). V gave up 11 bases and J gave up 1 base, with 14 bases separating them. This CDR3 has 13 residues. CDR1 is MNHEY and CDR2 is SVGAGI in the germline V gene. CDR3 protein: CAGGADTNTEAFF. CDR3 coding DNA: TGTGCCGGGGGAGCGGATACGAACACTGAAGCTTTCTTT.

This sequence joins TRBV7-9 and TRBJ2-3, with TRBD1 matching over 8 bases. Germline V gene data show CDR1 as SEHNR and CDR2 as FQNEAQ (reference sequence). This CDR3 has 15 residues. V dropped 3 bases and J dropped 0; count of bases not matched to a gene: 2. The CDR3 region has the DNA TGTGCCAGCAGCTTCGGACAGGGTAGCACAGATACGCAGTATTTT. It is translated as CASSFGQGSTDTQYF.

The rearrangement links TRBV9 to TRBJ2-3; D possibly matches TRBD1 or TRBD2 (5 bases each). The V end lost 0 bases, the J end lost 0 bases, and 8 bases lay between the germline ends. The germline V gene encodes CDR1 SGDLS and CDR2 YYNGEE. The CDR3 is made up of 15 amino acids. The CDR3 nucleotides are TGTGCCAGCAGCGTAGGAGGGGCTAGCACAGATACGCAGTATTTT. Translation gives CASSVGGASTDTQYF.

The chain employs TRBV12-3 or TRBV12-4 and TRBJ2-3; D remains unclear. This CDR3 is 13 amino acids long. V lost 8 bases and J lost 0, with 9 bases in between. CDR3 in DNA: TGTGCCAGCTCCGAAGGTAGCACAGATACGCAGTATTTT. Encoded protein: CASSEGSTDTQYF.